Shown below are 30 T cell receptor beta chains from a single sample sequenced in a study of breast tumors, draining lymph nodes, adjacent tissues. TCRdb reanalysed the multiplex PCR reads using MiXCR and keeps one entry per CDR3 protein. The sample shows about 35,000 distinct CDR3 sequences, 35% to 45% of them seen only once. Sequenced: breast tumor tissue. These receptor sequences come from a female donor with breast cancer. Some clones in this sample may be carry-over from other donors' samples.

The table lists this clonotype with a few counts. A clone one base away is much larger, so this may be a read error. The chain is built from TRBV20-1 and TRBJ2-5; 8 nucleotides align to TRBD2. Trimming at V came to 6 bases and at J to 5 bases, leaving 17 bases not matched to a gene. This CDR3 contains 16 residues. The germline V gene encodes CDR1 DFQATT and CDR2 SNEGSKA (reference sequence). This chain's CDR3 is CSAPPVTSARSETQYF. CDR3 DNA: TGCAGTGCACCCCCGGTGACTAGCGCCCGGTCGGAGACCCAGTACTTC.

This clonotype occurred a few times. V is TRBV19 and J is TRBJ1-5; a weak D match, TRBD1 (5 bases). The CDR3 length is 11 residues. The germline V gene encodes CDR1 LNHDA and CDR2 SQIVND (reference sequence). V lost 4 bases and J lost 7, with 5 bases in between. The CDR3 bases are TGTGCCAGTAGTAGGGGGCAGCCCCAGCATTTT. Translated: CASSRGQPQHF.

This clonotype showed up many times. The chain has TRBV20-1 and TRBJ2-3; 9 bases line up with TRBD2. The CDR3 is made up of 16 amino acids. V shed 0 bases, J shed 5 bases, and the junction held 9 bases outside the gene matches. Germline values: CDR1 DFQATT, CDR2 SNEGSKA (reference sequence). The CDR3 protein is CSARDPSGKAQDTQYF. The DNA for the CDR3 is TGCAGTGCTAGAGATCCTAGCGGGAAAGCACAAGATACGCAGTATTTT.

This clonotype turned up a few times. One base away lies a much larger clone, so this may be a sequencing read error. The V gene is TRBV4-3, the J gene TRBJ2-2; tentatively, D is TRBD2 (5 bases). From germline, CDR1 is LGHNA and CDR2 YSLEER. The length of the CDR3 is 14 residues. The CDR3 is CASSPSTNTGELLF. In nucleotides, the CDR3 is TGCGCCAGCAGCCCCAGCACAAACACCGGGGAGCTGCTTTTT.

In its sample, this clonotype was seen many times. The chain uses TRBV19 and TRBJ2-1, with TRBD2 matching 15 bases. The J segment lost 0 bases and the V segment lost 3 bases, leaving 9 bases of the junction unmatched. This CDR3 has 20 amino acids. The germline V gene encodes CDR1 LNHDA and CDR2 SQIVND (reference sequence). CDR3 sequence (DNA): TGTGCCAGTAGTATTGACCCGATGGGACTAGCGGGAGGCTCCTACAATGAGCAGTTCTTC. This gives the protein CASSIDPMGLAGGSYNEQFF.

This clonotype came up many times. The rearrangement links TRBV9 to TRBJ1-2; D gene unclear. The CDR3 sequence is 13 residues long. Trimming pared 0 bases from V and 3 bases from J, leaving 6 bases between. Germline CDR1 and CDR2: SGDLS and YYNGEE. The CDR3 loop reads CASSVGGDYGYTF. CDR3 in DNA: TGTGCCAGCAGCGTAGGCGGCGACTATGGCTACACCTTC.

This rearrangement joins TRBV6-1 to TRBJ1-1; a weak D match, TRBD1 (5 bases). Trimming left V 6 bases short and J 3 bases short, with 11 bases between. The CDR3 sequence is 13 residues long. The germline V gene has CDR1 MNHNS and CDR2 SASEGT. The CDR3 DNA is TGTGCCAGCAGGGAGCGGGGGTACACTGAAGCTTTCTTT. It translates to CASRERGYTEAFF.

The J gene is TRBJ2-7, the V gene TRBV30; D is possibly TRBD2 (6 bases). The CDR3 is 15 residues long. Germline loops: CDR1 GTSNPN, CDR2 SVGIG (reference sequence). V lost 0 bases to trimming and J lost 2 bases, with 14 bases between them. The CDR3 is CAWSVLGGPAYEQYF. The CDR3 nucleotides are TGTGCCTGGAGTGTACTCGGGGGACCTGCCTACGAGCAGTACTTC.

This clonotype was seen more than once but under ten times. The genes are TRBV2 and TRBJ1-1, with a weak D call TRBD1 (5 bases). Between the trimmed V and J ends, which lost 6 bases and 8 bases, there was a span of 16 bases. The germline gives CDR1 SNHLY, CDR2 FYNNEI. The CDR3 is 13 residues long. CDR3 residues: CASRPGRRGEAFF. The DNA of the CDR3 is TGTGCCAGCAGGCCAGGACGGCGGGGGGAAGCTTTCTTT.

This clonotype was found many times. The chain recombines TRBV6-2 or TRBV6-3 with TRBJ2-7; perhaps D is TRBD1 or TRBD2 (5 bases each). The CDR3 extends over 16 amino acids. Trimming shortened V by 5 bases and J by 4 bases, and 21 bases separated the two germline ends. The V gene's germline CDR1 is MNHEY and CDR2 SVGEGT. The CDR3 DNA is TGTGCCAGCAGTATCCGCCCCGGGGCAGGGTGGTACGAGCAGTACTTC. Translating it yields CASSIRPGAGWYEQYF.

The genes are TRBV12-3 or TRBV12-4 and TRBJ1-3; D possibly corresponds to TRBD1 (6 bases). The germline V and J ends were trimmed by 5 bases and 3 bases, with 14 bases remaining between them. CDR3 length: 15 amino acids. This CDR3 reads CASSAEDSGGNTIYF. As DNA, the CDR3 is TGTGCCAGCAGTGCCGAGGACAGCGGTGGAAACACCATATATTTT.

This clonotype was detected many times. The chain joins TRBV5-8 to TRBJ2-1; 7 bases are shared with TRBD2. V dropped 0 bases and J dropped 4; count of bases not matched to a gene: 4. This CDR3 contains 15 residues. Germline V lookup: CDR1 SGHTS, CDR2 YDEGEE. The CDR3, as DNA: TGTGCCAGCAGCTTGGAGGGGAGGGCATACAATGAGCAGTTCTTC. Translation: CASSLEGRAYNEQFF.

The rearrangement uses TRBV7-9 and TRBJ2-7; 13 bases are a match to TRBD2. The ends lost 5 bases at V and 5 bases at J; junction bases unmatched: 21. The CDR3 extends over 20 amino acids. The V gene's germline CDR1 is SEHNR and CDR2 FQNEAQ (reference sequence). The CDR3 bases are TGTGCCAGCAGCGATCGGACAGGGCCCGGACTAGCGGGAGTAGGCAACGAGCAGTACTTC. Protein product: CASSDRTGPGLAGVGNEQYF.

The table lists this clonotype with a few counts. This chain joins TRBV20-1 and TRBJ1-5, with TRBD1 matching 10 bases. Germline loops: CDR1 DFQATT, CDR2 SNEGSKA (reference sequence). This CDR3 comprises 15 residues. The junction had 13 bases not matched to a gene; V was cut back by 5 bases and J by 9 bases. The CDR3 protein is CSAALRTGGFGPQHF. CDR3 DNA: TGCAGTGCTGCACTCAGGACAGGGGGGTTCGGGCCCCAGCATTTT.

This clonotype was detected ten times or more. The chain links TRBV7-9 to TRBJ2-7; maybe TRBD1 (5 bases). V was pared by 5 bases and J by 0 bases, with 8 bases between. From germline, CDR1 is SEHNR and CDR2 FQNEAQ (reference sequence). The length of the CDR3 is 13 residues. The CDR3, as DNA: TGTGCCAGCAGCCAGACAGACTCCTACGAGCAGTACTTC. Amino acid sequence: CASSQTDSYEQYF.

This clonotype was detected many times. The chain has TRBV2 and TRBJ1-1, with TRBD1 identical over 9 bases. The CDR3 has 15 residues. Germline V CDR1 and CDR2: SNHLY, FYNNEI. V was pared by 2 bases and J by 1 base, with 2 bases of the junction left unmatched. The CDR3 DNA reads as TGTGCCAGCAGTGAACTGGGACAGGGGAACACTGAAGCTTTCTTT. Translating gives CASSELGQGNTEAFF.

In its sample, this clonotype was seen many times. This chain connects TRBV24-1 to TRBJ2-7; D perhaps matches TRBD2 (6 bases). The CDR3 spans 16 residues. The V gene lost 3 bases and the J gene lost 5 bases, with 19 bases spanning the gap. The germline V gene has CDR1 KGHDR and CDR2 SFDVKD. CDR3 sequence: CATSDPRPGSRDEQYF. CDR3 coding DNA: TGTGCCACCAGTGATCCCCGACCCGGGAGCAGGGACGAGCAGTACTTC.

This clonotype was found many times. The chain employs TRBV6-2 or TRBV6-3 and TRBJ2-5, with D hard to call. This CDR3 contains 11 residues. Germline values: CDR1 MNHEY, CDR2 SVGEGT. Trimming took 3 bases from V and 5 from J, leaving 4 bases between them. CDR3 coding DNA: TGTGCCAGCAGTTATGGTGAGACCCAGTACTTC. Amino acid sequence: CASSYGETQYF.

Ten or more counts support this clonotype. This chain links TRBV7-8 with TRBJ2-1, with 8 bases matching TRBD1. The V gene's germline CDR1 is SGHVS and CDR2 FQNEAQ. The trim removed 1 base at V and 9 bases at J, leaving 5 bases unmatched. This CDR3 region has 14 residues. The CDR3 is CASSLEQGVGEQFF. In nucleotides, the CDR3 is TGTGCCAGCAGCTTAGAACAGGGGGTAGGTGAGCAGTTCTTC.

This clonotype has at least ten counts. The V and J genes are TRBV2 and TRBJ2-7, with TRBD2 identical over 7 bases. J gave up 3 bases and V 3 bases, and 5 bases lay outside the gene matches. Germline V gene sequence: CDR1 SNHLY, CDR2 FYNNEI. CDR3 size: 14 residues. Written as DNA, the CDR3 is TGTGCCAGCAGTGATCAGGCGGGAGACTACGAGCAGTACTTC. Its protein product is CASSDQAGDYEQYF.

Regarding this clonotype: This clone may be a read error of a much larger clone one base away. It is likely a read error, because the conserved phenylalanine at the end of the CDR3 is missing. This chain links TRBV6-5 with TRBJ2-7, with 9 bases fitting TRBD2. This CDR3 is built from 15 residues. Germline trimming cut 10 bases from V and 2 bases from J; bases unmatched to any gene: 12. The germline V gene has CDR1 MNHEY and CDR2 SVGAGI. CDR3 sequence: CATPKRLAAAYEQYL. CDR3 bases: TGTGCCACCCCCAAAAGACTAGCGGCTGCCTACGAGCAGTACTTA.

There are many counts of this clonotype. V gene TRBV19 combines with J gene TRBJ2-1; 14 positions agree with TRBD2. Germline assignment: CDR1 LNHDA and CDR2 SQIVND (reference sequence). After removal of 6 bases from V and 6 bases from J, the junction contained 7 bases not matched to a gene. CDR3 size: 16 residues. CDR3: CASRRRGTSGGNEQFF. In nucleotides, the CDR3 is TGTGCCAGTAGGCGCCGGGGGACTAGCGGGGGCAATGAGCAGTTCTTC.

This clonotype was counted many times. The V gene is TRBV27, the J gene TRBJ2-7; TRBD1 is a possible D gene (5 bases). V was cut by 3 bases and J by 3 bases, with 9 bases left in between. The CDR3 is 13 residues long. Germline assignment: CDR1 MNHEY and CDR2 SMNVEV (reference sequence). The CDR3 region is CASSFRQFYEQYF. CDR3 DNA: TGTGCCAGCAGTTTCCGACAGTTCTACGAGCAGTACTTC.

The chain couples TRBV9 to TRBJ1-6, with D possibly being TRBD1 (6 bases). Deletions cut 3 bases from V and 10 bases from J, with 14 bases between. Germline V gene lookup returns CDR1 SGDLS and CDR2 YYNGEE. This CDR3 contains 14 residues. The CDR3 coding sequence is TGTGCCAGCAGCGAAACAGGGAGCGGGTCACCCCTCCACTTT. This codes for CASSETGSGSPLHF.

This clonotype came up many times. The chain couples TRBV7-2 to TRBJ1-3, with D tentatively TRBD1 (5 bases). Germline assignment: CDR1 SGHTA and CDR2 FQGNSA. The CDR3 runs 15 residues. Trimming cost V 1 base and J 3 bases, with 10 bases left between them. CDR3 region: CASSLDGAGGNTIYF. The CDR3 DNA reads as TGTGCCAGCAGCTTAGATGGGGCGGGTGGAAACACCATATATTTT.

This clonotype was counted at least ten times. The chain uses TRBV12-3 or TRBV12-4 and TRBJ1-2, with 8 bases lining up with TRBD1. V dropped 1 base and J dropped 5; count of bases not matched to a gene: 12. This CDR3 is built from 17 residues. The CDR3 sequence is CASSLGRDRRGAYGYTF. The CDR3 DNA reads as TGTGCCAGCAGTTTAGGCCGGGACAGGAGGGGGGCTTATGGCTACACCTTC.

The rearrangement uses TRBV11-2 and TRBJ2-6; D not resolved. Between the trimmed V and J ends, which lost 5 bases and 0 bases, there was a span of 11 bases. The CDR3 is made up of 16 amino acids. Germline-derived CDR1 and CDR2 are SGHAT and FQNNGV. The CDR3, as DNA: TGTGCCAGCAGCCCCGCCCCCTACTCTGGGGCCAACGTCCTGACTTTC. This codes for CASSPAPYSGANVLTF.

This clonotype occurred once. The junction shows a germline mismatch at one end, possibly a read error. The chain carries TRBV6-5 and TRBJ2-2; D is possibly TRBD2 (5 bases). This CDR3 has 15 amino acids. CDR1 is MNHEY and CDR2 is SVGAGI in the germline V gene. The CDR3 sequence is CASRTLGNPTGELLF. CDR3 DNA sequence: TGTGCCAGCAGAACCTTGGGGAACCCCACCGGGGAGCTGCTTTTT.

This clonotype has more than one count but fewer than ten. The chain recombines TRBV5-1 with TRBJ2-2; D call uncertain. Deletions cut 0 bases from V and 4 bases from J, with 4 bases between. Germline loops: CDR1 SGHRS, CDR2 YFSETQ. This CDR3 spans 13 amino acids. The CDR3 reads CASSLASTGELFF. The DNA for the CDR3 is TGCGCCAGCAGCTTGGCCAGCACCGGGGAGCTGTTTTTT.

The rearrangement uses TRBV20-1 and TRBJ2-1, with D perhaps TRBD2 (5 bases). Per germline, CDR1 DFQATT and CDR2 SNEGSKA (reference sequence). V shed 0 bases and J shed 8 bases, with 8 bases lying between them. The CDR3 totals 12 residues. DNA of the CDR3: TGCAGTGCTAGAGACTGGCGGGATGAGCAGTTCTTC. The encoded protein is CSARDWRDEQFF.